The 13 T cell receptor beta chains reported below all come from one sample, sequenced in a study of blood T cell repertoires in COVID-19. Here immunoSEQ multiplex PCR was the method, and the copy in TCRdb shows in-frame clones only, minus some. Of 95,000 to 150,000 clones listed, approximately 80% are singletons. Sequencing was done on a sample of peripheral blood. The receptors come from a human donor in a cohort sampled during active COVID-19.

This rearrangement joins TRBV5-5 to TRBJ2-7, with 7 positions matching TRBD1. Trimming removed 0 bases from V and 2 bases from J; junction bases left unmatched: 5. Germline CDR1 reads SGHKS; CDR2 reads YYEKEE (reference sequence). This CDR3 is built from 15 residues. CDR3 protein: CASSLEATGTYEQYF. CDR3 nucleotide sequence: TGTGCCAGCAGCTTGGAGGCGACAGGGACCTACGAGCAGTACTTC.

The DNA of the CDR3 is TGTGCCAGCAGCCGAACGGGGGGATCCTACGAGCAGTACTTC. Its translation is CASSRTGGSYEQYF. The chain carries TRBV3-1 (or the pseudogene TRBV3-2) and TRBJ2-7, with TRBD2 matching 7 bases. Germline assignment: CDR1 LGHDT and CDR2 YNNKEL (reference sequence). The CDR3 extends over 14 amino acids. The V gene end was trimmed by 4 bases and the J gene end by 1 base; junction bases not matched to a gene: 4.

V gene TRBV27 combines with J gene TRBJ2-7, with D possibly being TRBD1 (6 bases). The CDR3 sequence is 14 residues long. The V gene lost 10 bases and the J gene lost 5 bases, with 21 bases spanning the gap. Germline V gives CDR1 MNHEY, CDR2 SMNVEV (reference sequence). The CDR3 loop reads CATADPGQGNEQYF. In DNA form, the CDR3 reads TGTGCCACCGCAGACCCAGGGCAGGGGAACGAGCAGTACTTC.

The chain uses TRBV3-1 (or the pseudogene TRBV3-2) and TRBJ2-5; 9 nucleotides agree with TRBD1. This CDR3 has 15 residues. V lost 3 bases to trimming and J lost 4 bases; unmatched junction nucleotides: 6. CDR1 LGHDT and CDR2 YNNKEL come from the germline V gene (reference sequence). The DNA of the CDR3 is TGTGCCAGCAGCCAGGGACAGGGCGGCGGAGAGACCCAGTACTTC. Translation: CASSQGQGGGETQYF.

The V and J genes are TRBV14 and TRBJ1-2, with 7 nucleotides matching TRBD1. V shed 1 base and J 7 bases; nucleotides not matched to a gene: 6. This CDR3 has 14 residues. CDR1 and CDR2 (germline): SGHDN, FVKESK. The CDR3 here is CASSQVGQAFGYTF. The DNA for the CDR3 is TGTGCCAGCAGCCAAGTTGGACAGGCCTTTGGCTACACCTTC.

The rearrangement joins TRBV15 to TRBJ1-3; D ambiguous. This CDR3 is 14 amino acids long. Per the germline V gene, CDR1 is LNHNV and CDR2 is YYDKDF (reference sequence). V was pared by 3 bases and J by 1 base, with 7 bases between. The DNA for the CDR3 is TGTGCCACCAGCAGTTGGGAGTCTGGAAACACCATATATTTT. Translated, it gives CATSSWESGNTIYF.

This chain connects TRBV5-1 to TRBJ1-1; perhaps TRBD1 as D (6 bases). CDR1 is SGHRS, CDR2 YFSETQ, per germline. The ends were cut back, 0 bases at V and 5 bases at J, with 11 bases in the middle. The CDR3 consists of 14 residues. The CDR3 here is CASSLAQGLTEAFF. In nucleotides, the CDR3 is TGCGCCAGCAGCTTGGCCCAGGGGCTTACTGAAGCTTTCTTT.

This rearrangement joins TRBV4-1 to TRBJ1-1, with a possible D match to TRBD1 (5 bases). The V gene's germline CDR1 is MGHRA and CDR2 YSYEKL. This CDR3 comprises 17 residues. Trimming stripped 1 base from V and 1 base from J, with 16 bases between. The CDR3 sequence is CASSQVRPGAGNTEAFF. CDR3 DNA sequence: TGCGCCAGCAGCCAAGTACGCCCTGGGGCAGGGAACACTGAAGCTTTCTTT.

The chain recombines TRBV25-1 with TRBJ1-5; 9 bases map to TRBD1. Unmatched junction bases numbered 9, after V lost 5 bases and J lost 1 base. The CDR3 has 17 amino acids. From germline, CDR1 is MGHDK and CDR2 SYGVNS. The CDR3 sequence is CASSQSGTGMSNQPQHF. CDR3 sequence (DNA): TGTGCCAGCAGTCAGAGCGGGACAGGGATGAGCAATCAGCCCCAGCATTTT.

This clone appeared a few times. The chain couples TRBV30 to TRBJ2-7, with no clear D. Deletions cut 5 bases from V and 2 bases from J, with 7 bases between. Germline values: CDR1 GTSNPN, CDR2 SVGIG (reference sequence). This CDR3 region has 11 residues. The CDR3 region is CAWGTPYEQYF. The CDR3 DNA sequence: TGTGCCTGGGGAACTCCCTACGAGCAGTACTTC.

Here the CDR3 reads CASSQAGDSYEQYF. The CDR3 coding sequence is TGTGCCAGCAGCCAAGCAGGGGATTCCTACGAGCAGTACTTC. The chain recombines TRBV3-1 (or the pseudogene TRBV3-2) with TRBJ2-7; D possibly corresponds to TRBD1 (6 bases). The CDR3 is 14 amino acids. The ends were cut back, 1 base at V and 1 base at J, with 8 bases in the middle. CDR1 and CDR2 (germline): LGHDT, YNNKEL (reference sequence).

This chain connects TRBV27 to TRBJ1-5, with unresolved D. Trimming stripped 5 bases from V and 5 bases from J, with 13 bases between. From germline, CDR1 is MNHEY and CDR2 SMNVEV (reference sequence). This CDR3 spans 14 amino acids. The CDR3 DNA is TGTGCCAGCAGTAATTCCCTGGGAGATCAGCCCCAGCATTTT. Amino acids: CASSNSLGDQPQHF.

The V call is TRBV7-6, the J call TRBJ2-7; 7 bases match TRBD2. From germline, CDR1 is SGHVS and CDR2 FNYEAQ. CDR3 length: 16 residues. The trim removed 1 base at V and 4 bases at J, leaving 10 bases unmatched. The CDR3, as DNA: TGTGCCAGCAGCTTAGGAGACACGGGAGGAGGATACGAGCAGTACTTC. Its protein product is CASSLGDTGGGYEQYF. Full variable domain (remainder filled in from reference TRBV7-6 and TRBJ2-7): GAGVSQSPRYKVTKRGQDVALRCDPISGHVSLYWYRQALGQGPEFLTYFNYEAQQDKSGLPNDRFSAERPEGSISTLTIQRTEQRDSAMYRCASSLGDTGGGYEQYFGPGTRLTVT.